This T cell receptor (beta chain) originates from a study of beta chain features in type 1 diabetes. Study background: There was similarity between patients and healthy donors in age, gender and cell yields. Examination covered around 98,000,000 sorted cells spanning all samples. Study conclusions and caveats: Type 1 diabetes patients had VDJ junctions that carried fewer insertions and more deletions. Patients' naive, central memory and Treg TCRB repertoires seemed closer to one another than those of healthy donors.

Germline-derived CDR1 and CDR2 are MDHEN and SYDVKM. The length of the CDR3 is 15 residues. The V segment lost 6 bases and the J segment 0 bases; nucleotides outside the gene matches: 3. cDNA synthesis used the whole RNA isolate, giving expressed TCRB sequences. Repertoires were generated with immunoSEQ multiplex PCR, while TCRdb's copy carries only in-frame clones and drops some. The sample lists 250,000 to 350,000 clones, roughly 11% occurring once. This clone was seen only a few times. Its antigen is unidentified. This TCR was recovered from a woman aged 25-40 years in good health. The rearrangement uses TRBV28 and TRBJ2-5, with 11 bases lining up with TRBD1. Sequencing was done on a sample of naive CD4+ T cells from blood. The CDR3 is CASSWDRGYQETQYF. The DNA for the CDR3 is TGTGCCAGCAGCTGGGACAGGGGGTACCAAGAGACCCAGTACTTC.